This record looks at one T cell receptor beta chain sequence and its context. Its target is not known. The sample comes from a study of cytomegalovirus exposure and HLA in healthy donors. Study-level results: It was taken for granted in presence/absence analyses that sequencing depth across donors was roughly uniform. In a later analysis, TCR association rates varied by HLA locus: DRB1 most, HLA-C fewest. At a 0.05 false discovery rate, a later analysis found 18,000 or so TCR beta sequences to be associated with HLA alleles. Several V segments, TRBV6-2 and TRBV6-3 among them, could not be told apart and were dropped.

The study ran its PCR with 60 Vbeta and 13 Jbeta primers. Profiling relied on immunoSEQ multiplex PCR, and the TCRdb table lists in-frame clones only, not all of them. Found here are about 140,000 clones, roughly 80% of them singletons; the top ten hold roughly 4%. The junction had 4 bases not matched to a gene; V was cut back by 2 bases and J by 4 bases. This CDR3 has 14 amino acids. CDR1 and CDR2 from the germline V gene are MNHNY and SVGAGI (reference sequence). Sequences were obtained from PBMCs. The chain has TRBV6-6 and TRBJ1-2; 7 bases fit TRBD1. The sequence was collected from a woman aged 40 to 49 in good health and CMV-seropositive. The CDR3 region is CASSYHRGAYGYTF. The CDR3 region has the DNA TGTGCCAGCAGTTACCACAGGGGAGCCTATGGCTACACCTTC.